The rows below give T cell receptor beta chains drawn from one sample of a study of T-cell memory formation after mild COVID-19. TCRdb processed the 5' RACE reads anew with MiXCR; each CDR3 protein has one entry. This sample has 580,000 or so distinct CDR3 sequences, with 15% to 20% found just once. The specimen was PBMCs or a T cell subset sorted from them (not recorded which). These receptor sequences come from an adult woman who had mild COVID-19 (a few samples of this study predate the infection). Cell type and time point are not known. CDR3s include the opening cysteine and the closing phenylalanine or tryptophan.

length: 15
V: TRBV5-1
J: TRBJ2-7
CDR3: CASSLSPGEYYEQYF

length: 17
V: TRBV5-4
J: TRBJ2-2
CDR3: CASSLIRGTANTGELFF

length: 13
V: TRBV6-2/TRBV6-3
J: TRBJ2-1
CDR3: CASSYSGRGEQFF

length: 14
V: TRBV7-2
J: TRBJ1-2
CDR3: CASSSRTGKYGYTF

length: 13
V: TRBV5-1
J: TRBJ2-7
CDR3: CASSLTGVDEQYF

length: 13
V: TRBV24-1
J: TRBJ1-1
CDR3: CATMGASNTEAFF

length: 14
V: TRBV5-1
J: TRBJ2-3
CDR3: CASSLEKPTDTQYF

length: 16
V: TRBV7-8
J: TRBJ2-2
CDR3: CASSLALAGDTGELFF

length: 13
V: TRBV20-1
J: TRBJ1-2
CDR3: CSAHYSGSYGYTF

length: 12
V: TRBV4-3
J: TRBJ2-3
CDR3: CASSHGRDTQYF

length: 15
V: TRBV5-1
J: TRBJ2-1
CDR3: CASSLLGLSYNEQFF

length: 14
V: TRBV6-5
J: TRBJ2-2
CDR3: CASRRTGRTGELFF

length: 14
V: TRBV5-1
J: TRBJ2-2
CDR3: CASSATGDTGELFF

length: 15
V: TRBV10-3
J: TRBJ1-2
CDR3: CAISDTGGQDYGYTF

length: 13
V: TRBV29-1
J: TRBJ1-1
CDR3: CSVAIQGGTEAFF

length: 18
V: TRBV12-3/TRBV12-4
J: TRBJ2-3
CDR3: CASSFPRLAGGLTDTQYF

length: 15
V: TRBV12-3/TRBV12-4
J: TRBJ2-6
CDR3: CASSRTESGANVLTF

length: 16
V: TRBV5-1
J: TRBJ2-5
CDR3: CASSLGRAAAQETQYF

length: 15
V: TRBV2
J: TRBJ1-5
CDR3: CASSEWGSGNQPQHF

length: 15
V: TRBV5-4
J: TRBJ2-1
CDR3: CASSVRDRGLNEQFF

length: 18
V: TRBV6-6
J: TRBJ1-3
CDR3: CASSYHPRDRDGVNTIYF

length: 15
V: TRBV24-1
J: TRBJ2-5
CDR3: CATSDQKRDSETQYF

length: 19
V: TRBV18
J: TRBJ2-7
CDR3: CASSLSTGTSATRSYEQYF

length: 16
V: TRBV18
J: TRBJ2-1
CDR3: CASSPQTSGSYNEQFF

length: 14
V: TRBV12-3/TRBV12-4
J: TRBJ2-3
CDR3: CASRDRVGTDTQYF

length: 13
V: TRBV27
J: TRBJ2-7
CDR3: CASSQTMKYEQYF

length: 16
V: TRBV15
J: TRBJ2-4
CDR3: CATSRNRGSTKNIQYF

length: 18
V: TRBV6-5
J: TRBJ2-2
CDR3: CASSYDSGTHANTGELFF

length: 12
V: TRBV3-1
J: TRBJ2-1
CDR3: CASSQLYNEQFF

length: 14
V: TRBV6-5
J: TRBJ2-2
CDR3: CASSKPGPTGELFF

length: 15
V: TRBV5-1
J: TRBJ2-5
CDR3: CASSLNRGPRETQYF

length: 18
V: TRBV13
J: TRBJ2-5
CDR3: CASSGSEKTSGVGETQYF

length: 17
V: TRBV7-2
J: TRBJ2-1
CDR3: CASSQNQGLAWGDEQFF

length: 14
V: TRBV7-9
J: TRBJ2-7
CDR3: CASSLGRGGDEQYF

length: 15
V: TRBV5-1
J: TRBJ2-7
CDR3: CASRSGLAGSYEQYF

length: 12
V: TRBV5-4
J: TRBJ1-1
CDR3: CASHWGDTEAFF

length: 14
V: TRBV6-6
J: TRBJ2-7
CDR3: CASSYSIRDYEQYF

length: 16
V: TRBV29-1
J: TRBJ1-2
CDR3: CSVLSWAITGDYGYTF

length: 8
V: TRBV21-1
J: TRBJ2-7
CDR3: CASSNGAF

length: 15
V: TRBV5-1
J: TRBJ2-5
CDR3: CASRSSAGPGETQYF

length: 15
V: TRBV5-1
J: TRBJ2-3
CDR3: CASSEVIAGVDTQYF

length: 16
V: TRBV6-6
J: TRBJ2-7
CDR3: CASSYSFTSGTYEQYF

length: 15
V: TRBV5-1
J: TRBJ1-1
CDR3: CASVRWTGGGTEAFF

length: 14
V: TRBV27
J: TRBJ1-2
CDR3: CASSPAWLGYGYTF

length: 13
V: TRBV7-9
J: TRBJ2-1
CDR3: CASSLQAYNEQFF